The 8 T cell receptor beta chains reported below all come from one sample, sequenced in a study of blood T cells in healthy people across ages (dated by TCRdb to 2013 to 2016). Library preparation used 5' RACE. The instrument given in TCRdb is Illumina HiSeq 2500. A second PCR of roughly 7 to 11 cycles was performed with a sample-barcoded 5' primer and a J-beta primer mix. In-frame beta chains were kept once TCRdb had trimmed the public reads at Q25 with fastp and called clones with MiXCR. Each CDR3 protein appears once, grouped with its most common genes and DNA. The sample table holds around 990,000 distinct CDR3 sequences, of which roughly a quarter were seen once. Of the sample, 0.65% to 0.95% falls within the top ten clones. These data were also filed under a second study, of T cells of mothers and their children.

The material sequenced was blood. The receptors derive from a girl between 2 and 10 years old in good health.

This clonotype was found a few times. The CDR3 spells CASKIAGGPDEQFF. CDR3 sequence (DNA): TGTGCCAGCAAGATAGCGGGAGGTCCTGATGAGCAGTTCTTC. V gene TRBV28 combines with J gene TRBJ2-1; 10 nucleotides line up with TRBD2. The trim removed 7 bases at V and 8 bases at J, leaving 8 bases unmatched. The CDR3 is 14 residues long. Germline V gene lookup returns CDR1 MDHEN and CDR2 SYDVKM. The whole variable domain, filled in from reference TRBV28 and TRBJ2-1, reads DVKVTQSSRYLVKRTGEKVFLECVQDMDHENMFWYRQDPGLGLRLIYFSYDVKMKEKGDIPEGYSVSREKKERFSLILESASTNQTSMYLCASKIAGGPDEQFFGPGTRLTVL.

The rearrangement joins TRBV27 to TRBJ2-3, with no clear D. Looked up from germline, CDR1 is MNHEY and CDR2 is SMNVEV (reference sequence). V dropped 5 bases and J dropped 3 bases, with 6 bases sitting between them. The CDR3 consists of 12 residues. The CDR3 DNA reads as TGTGCCAGCAGTGTTTCAACAGATACGCAGTATTTT. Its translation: CASSVSTDTQYF.

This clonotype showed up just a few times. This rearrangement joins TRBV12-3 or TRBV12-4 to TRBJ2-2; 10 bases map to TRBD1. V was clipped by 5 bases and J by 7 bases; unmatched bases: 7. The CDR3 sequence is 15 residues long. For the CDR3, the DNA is TGTGCCAGCAGTCCAACCGGGACAGGGGTCGGGGAGCTGTTTTTT. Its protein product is CASSPTGTGVGELFF.

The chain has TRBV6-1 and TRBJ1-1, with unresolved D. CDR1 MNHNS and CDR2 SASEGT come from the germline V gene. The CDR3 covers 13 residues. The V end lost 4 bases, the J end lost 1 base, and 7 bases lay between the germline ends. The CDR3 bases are TGTGCCAGCAGTGCCTTCCAGAACACTGAAGCTTTCTTT. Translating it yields CASSAFQNTEAFF.

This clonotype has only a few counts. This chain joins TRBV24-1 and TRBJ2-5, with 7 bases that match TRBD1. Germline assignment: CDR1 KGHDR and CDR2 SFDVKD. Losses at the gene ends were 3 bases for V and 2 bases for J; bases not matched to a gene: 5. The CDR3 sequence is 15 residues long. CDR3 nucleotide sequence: TGTGCCACCAGTGATACGGACAGGACACAAGAGACCCAGTACTTC. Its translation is CATSDTDRTQETQYF.

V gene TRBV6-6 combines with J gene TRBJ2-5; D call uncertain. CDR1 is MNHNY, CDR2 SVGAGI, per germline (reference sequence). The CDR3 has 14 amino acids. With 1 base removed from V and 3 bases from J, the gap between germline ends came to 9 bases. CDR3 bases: TGTGCCAGCAGTTACTGGGTGGAAAAAGAGACCCAGTACTTC. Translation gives CASSYWVEKETQYF.

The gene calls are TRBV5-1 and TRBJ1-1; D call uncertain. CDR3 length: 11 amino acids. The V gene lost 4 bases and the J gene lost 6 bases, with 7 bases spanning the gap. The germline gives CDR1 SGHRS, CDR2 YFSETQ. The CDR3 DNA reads TGCGCCAGCAGCGGTTATGCTGAAGCTTTCTTT. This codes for CASSGYAEAFF.

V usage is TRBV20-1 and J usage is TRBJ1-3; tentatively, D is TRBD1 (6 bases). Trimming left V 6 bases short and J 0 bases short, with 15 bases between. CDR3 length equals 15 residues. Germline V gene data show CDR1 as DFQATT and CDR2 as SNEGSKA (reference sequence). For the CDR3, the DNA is TGCAGTGCAGATCGCCAGGGGCCCTCTGGAAACACCATATATTTT. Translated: CSADRQGPSGNTIYF.